The 5 T cell receptor beta chains below all came from one sample that was sequenced in a study of T cell repertoires in cytomegalovirus infection. These receptors lack a known antigen. TCRdb redid the calling of the reads with MiXCR, one entry per CDR3 protein. Here the sample spans fewer than 1,000,000 distinct CDR3 sequences, roughly 31% being singletons. This sample comprised cultured CD8+ T cells from PBMCs, obtained from culture after CMV antigen stimulation. These receptors all come from a human donor in good health (CMV status not recorded). Some clones in this sample may be carry-over from other donors' samples.

V and J are TRBV27 and TRBJ1-6; TRBD1 aligns across 10 bases. This CDR3 is built from 17 residues. The ends lost 5 bases at V and 4 bases at J; junction bases unmatched: 8. Germline CDR1 is MNHEY and CDR2 is SMNVEV (reference sequence). CDR3 region: CASSPLGQGKYNSPLHF. The CDR3 coding sequence is TGTGCCAGCAGTCCCCTGGGACAGGGGAAGTATAATTCACCCCTCCACTTT.

This clonotype was detected only once. The chain uses TRBV9 and TRBJ1-2; no clear D gene. CDR1 and CDR2 (germline): SGDLS, YYNGEE. Trimming stripped 7 bases from V and 0 bases from J, with 10 bases between. CDR3 size: 13 residues. In nucleotides, the CDR3 is TGTGCCAGCGGGAGCAGACCTAACTATGGCTACACCTTC. This gives the protein CASGSRPNYGYTF.

The chain couples TRBV20-1 to TRBJ2-7; D call uncertain. V lost 6 bases, J lost 4 bases, and 13 bases lay in between. CDR1 is DFQATT, CDR2 SNEGSKA, per germline (reference sequence). The CDR3 has 12 amino acids. In DNA, the CDR3 is TGCAGTGCCCCGGCAAGAGCTTACGAGCAGTACGTC. Translating gives CSAPARAYEQYV.

This clonotype was detected ten times or more. The chain carries TRBV5-1 and TRBJ2-3; D might be TRBD1 (6 bases). Germline V lookup: CDR1 SGHRS, CDR2 YFSETQ. This CDR3 is 15 amino acids long. V lost 0 bases and J 8 bases, leaving 16 bases between the germline ends. In DNA form, the CDR3 reads TGCGCCAGCAGCTTGGGACAGGAGGTTTTTGGTACGCAGTATTTT. This gives the protein CASSLGQEVFGTQYF. The full variable domain, rest sourced from reference TRBV5-1 and TRBJ2-3, is KAGVTQTPRYLIKTRGQQVTLSCSPISGHRSVSWYQQTPGQGLQFLFEYFSETQRNKGNFPGRFSGRQFSNSRSEMNVSTLELGDSALYLCASSLGQEVFGTQYFGPGTRLTVL.

This sequence joins TRBV4-1 and TRBJ2-1; D remains unclear. This CDR3 region has 15 residues. Per the germline V gene, CDR1 is MGHRA and CDR2 is YSYEKL. V dropped 0 bases and J dropped 4 bases, with 10 bases sitting between them. CDR3 region: CASSQDINTYNEQFF. The CDR3 DNA follows: TGCGCCAGCAGCCAAGATATAAACACTTACAATGAGCAGTTCTTC.